Listed below are T cell receptor beta chains from one sample, sequenced in a study of T cells in Graves' hyperthyroidism and ophthalmopathy. One entry per CDR3 protein, called by TCRdb with MiXCR from the multiplex PCR reads. The sample consists of about 400,000 distinct CDR3 sequences, about 16% of them appearing once. The specimen sequenced was blood. These receptors all come from a woman aged 25 to 39 with Graves' hyperthyroidism. Each CDR3 is given with its conserved first and last residue. Fields, in order: CDR3 protein, CDR3 DNA, V gene, J gene, clone size, D gene, CDR3 length. The D gene is left open where the match is weak. Some rows have no size entry. The others give once, few or many, or a class for an expanded clone.

cdr3_aa: CASSLAQGNDYGYTF
cdr3_nt: TGTGCCAGCAGCTTAGCACAGGGGAACGACTATGGCTACACCTTC
v_call: TRBV7-9
j_call: TRBJ1-2
clone_size: few
d_call: TRBD1
cdr3_length: 15

cdr3_aa: CASSRKGDTEAFF
cdr3_nt: TGTGCCAGCAGCCGTAAGGGGGACACTGAAGCTTTCTTT
v_call: TRBV11-2
j_call: TRBJ1-1
clone_size: many
d_call: NA
cdr3_length: 13

cdr3_aa: CSARMGGSSYNEQFF
cdr3_nt: TGCAGTGCTAGGATGGGGGGGAGCTCCTACAATGAGCAGTTCTTC
v_call: TRBV20-1
j_call: TRBJ2-1
clone_size: few
d_call: TRBD2
cdr3_length: 15

cdr3_aa: CASSPNAGVAGGYTF
cdr3_nt: TGTGCCAGCAGCCCTAATGCAGGGGTCGCCGGTGGCTACACCTTC
v_call: TRBV3-1
j_call: TRBJ1-2
clone_size: many
d_call: NA
cdr3_length: 15

cdr3_aa: CSASLLHTGELFF
cdr3_nt: TGCAGTGCTAGTCTTCTTCACACCGGGGAGCTGTTTTTT
v_call: TRBV20-1
j_call: TRBJ2-2
clone_size: NA
d_call: NA
cdr3_length: 13

cdr3_aa: CASTLTLFTNTGELFF
cdr3_nt: TGTGCCAGCACCCTCACCTTATTTACGAACACCGGGGAGCTGTTTTTT
v_call: TRBV6-1
j_call: TRBJ2-2
clone_size: many
d_call: NA
cdr3_length: 16

cdr3_aa: CASSQPSGKLFF
cdr3_nt: TGTGCCAGCAGCCAACCTTCTGGAAAACTGTTTTTT
v_call: TRBV28
j_call: TRBJ1-4
clone_size: NA
d_call: NA
cdr3_length: 12

cdr3_aa: CASTGGEKLFF
cdr3_nt: TGTGCCAGCACAGGGGGTGAAAAACTGTTTTTT
v_call: TRBV2
j_call: TRBJ1-4
clone_size: many
d_call: TRBD1
cdr3_length: 11

cdr3_aa: CASSLGGSANEQFF
cdr3_nt: TGTGCCAGCAGCTTAGGGGGCTCAGCCAATGAGCAGTTCTTC
v_call: TRBV7-9
j_call: TRBJ2-1
clone_size: many
d_call: NA
cdr3_length: 14

cdr3_aa: CAISELAGDFGDTQYF
cdr3_nt: TGTGCCATCAGTGAGCTAGCGGGAGATTTCGGAGATACGCAGTATTTT
v_call: TRBV10-3
j_call: TRBJ2-3
clone_size: NA
d_call: TRBD2
cdr3_length: 16

cdr3_aa: CASSTPRDRVSRETQYF
cdr3_nt: TGTGCCAGCAGTACCCCACGGGATAGGGTTTCCCGAGAGACCCAGTACTTC
v_call: TRBV2
j_call: TRBJ2-5
clone_size: NA
d_call: NA
cdr3_length: 17

cdr3_aa: CSVEGDMGEQFF
cdr3_nt: TGCAGCGTTGAAGGGGATATGGGTGAGCAGTTCTTC
v_call: TRBV29-1
j_call: TRBJ2-1
clone_size: few
d_call: NA
cdr3_length: 12

cdr3_aa: CASSKQLAGVGNEQFF
cdr3_nt: TGTGCCAGCAGCAAGCAACTAGCGGGAGTTGGCAATGAGCAGTTCTTC
v_call: TRBV3-1
j_call: TRBJ2-1
clone_size: many
d_call: TRBD2
cdr3_length: 16

cdr3_aa: CASRGGSPSYNEQFF
cdr3_nt: TGTGCCAGCAGGGGCGGGAGTCCGTCCTACAATGAGCAGTTCTTC
v_call: TRBV28
j_call: TRBJ2-1
clone_size: many
d_call: TRBD2
cdr3_length: 15

cdr3_aa: CASSPYSGTEAFF
cdr3_nt: TGTGCCAGCAGCCCCTACTCCGGGACTGAAGCTTTCTTT
v_call: TRBV3-1
j_call: TRBJ1-1
clone_size: NA
d_call: NA
cdr3_length: 13

cdr3_aa: CASSRIGGETQYF
cdr3_nt: TGTGCCAGCAGCCGGATTGGGGGAGAGACCCAGTACTTC
v_call: TRBV14
j_call: TRBJ2-5
clone_size: NA
d_call: NA
cdr3_length: 13

cdr3_aa: CASRTTSEKLFF
cdr3_nt: TGTGCCAGCCGGACAACCAGTGAAAAACTGTTTTTT
v_call: TRBV25-1
j_call: TRBJ1-4
clone_size: NA
d_call: NA
cdr3_length: 12

cdr3_aa: CSGGLLSAPEQFF
cdr3_nt: TGCAGCGGGGGACTACTATCTGCTCCTGAGCAGTTCTTC
v_call: TRBV29-1
j_call: TRBJ2-1
clone_size: NA
d_call: TRBD2
cdr3_length: 13

cdr3_aa: CASSLQLNTEAFF
cdr3_nt: TGCGCCAGCAGCTTACAGTTGAACACTGAAGCTTTCTTT
v_call: TRBV5-1
j_call: TRBJ1-1
clone_size: many
d_call: NA
cdr3_length: 13

cdr3_aa: CASSLPAGSYEQYF
cdr3_nt: TGTGCCAGCAGTTTACCGGCGGGTTCCTACGAGCAGTACTTC
v_call: TRBV28
j_call: TRBJ2-7
clone_size: many
d_call: NA
cdr3_length: 14

cdr3_aa: CATQGTDSNQPQHF
cdr3_nt: TGTGCCACCCAGGGGACCGATAGCAATCAGCCCCAGCATTTT
v_call: TRBV24-1
j_call: TRBJ1-5
clone_size: NA
d_call: NA
cdr3_length: 14

cdr3_aa: CASSLNADTQYF
cdr3_nt: TGTGCCAGCAGTTTAAATGCAGATACGCAGTATTTT
v_call: TRBV28
j_call: TRBJ2-3
clone_size: many
d_call: NA
cdr3_length: 12

cdr3_aa: CASSPRLGTEAFF
cdr3_nt: TGTGCCAGCAGCCCGAGACTCGGCACTGAAGCTTTCTTT
v_call: TRBV5-5
j_call: TRBJ1-1
clone_size: NA
d_call: NA
cdr3_length: 13

cdr3_aa: CASSPTWDLETQYF
cdr3_nt: TGCGCCAGCAGCCCCACCTGGGACTTGGAGACCCAGTACTTC
v_call: TRBV4-1
j_call: TRBJ2-5
clone_size: few
d_call: NA
cdr3_length: 14

cdr3_aa: CAWLPGLATNTGELFF
cdr3_nt: TGTGCCTGGCTACCGGGACTGGCAACGAACACCGGGGAGCTGTTTTTT
v_call: TRBV2
j_call: TRBJ2-2
clone_size: few
d_call: NA
cdr3_length: 16

cdr3_aa: CASSSGYGGSATGELFF
cdr3_nt: TGTGCCAGCAGCTCCGGCTATGGCGGGAGTGCCACCGGGGAGCTGTTTTTT
v_call: TRBV7-9
j_call: TRBJ2-2
clone_size: few
d_call: TRBD2
cdr3_length: 17

cdr3_aa: CASIVGSSTDTQYF
cdr3_nt: TGTGCCAGCATCGTGGGATCTAGCACAGATACGCAGTATTTT
v_call: TRBV6-1
j_call: TRBJ2-3
clone_size: many
d_call: NA
cdr3_length: 14

cdr3_aa: CAWIPSSGEDGYTF
cdr3_nt: TGTGCCTGGATTCCCTCCTCAGGGGAAGATGGCTACACCTTC
v_call: TRBV30
j_call: TRBJ1-2
clone_size: NA
d_call: NA
cdr3_length: 14

cdr3_aa: CASRRPGQGPTDTQYF
cdr3_nt: TGTGCCAGCAGGAGACCGGGACAGGGGCCCACAGATACGCAGTATTTT
v_call: TRBV6-2/TRBV6-3
j_call: TRBJ2-3
clone_size: NA
d_call: TRBD1
cdr3_length: 16

cdr3_aa: CASSLVGQESYEQYF
cdr3_nt: TGTGCCAGCAGCTTAGTCGGACAAGAGTCCTACGAGCAGTACTTC
v_call: TRBV7-2
j_call: TRBJ2-7
clone_size: many
d_call: NA
cdr3_length: 15

cdr3_aa: CASSPTDRAEAFF
cdr3_nt: TGTGCCAGCTCACCCACGGACAGGGCTGAAGCTTTCTTT
v_call: TRBV18
j_call: TRBJ1-1
clone_size: few
d_call: TRBD1
cdr3_length: 13

cdr3_aa: CASSLSQGGNTIYF
cdr3_nt: TGTGCCAGCAGTTTATCACAGGGTGGAAACACCATATATTTT
v_call: TRBV27
j_call: TRBJ1-3
clone_size: NA
d_call: NA
cdr3_length: 14

cdr3_aa: CASSEAPVIPYNEQFF
cdr3_nt: TGTGCCAGCAGTGAAGCTCCCGTAATCCCCTACAATGAGCAGTTCTTC
v_call: TRBV2
j_call: TRBJ2-1
clone_size: NA
d_call: NA
cdr3_length: 16

cdr3_aa: CASSLWGAGQGGNEQFF
cdr3_nt: TGTGCCAGCAGTTTATGGGGGGCAGGGCAGGGGGGCAATGAGCAGTTCTTC
v_call: TRBV28
j_call: TRBJ2-1
clone_size: many
d_call: NA
cdr3_length: 17

cdr3_aa: CASSLGGQGKDGYTF
cdr3_nt: TGTGCCAGCAGCTTAGGGGGACAGGGAAAAGATGGCTACACCTTC
v_call: TRBV11-2
j_call: TRBJ1-2
clone_size: NA
d_call: TRBD1
cdr3_length: 15

cdr3_aa: CAWKWGRGDNEQFF
cdr3_nt: TGTGCCTGGAAGTGGGGGAGGGGAGACAATGAGCAGTTCTTC
v_call: TRBV30
j_call: TRBJ2-1
clone_size: many
d_call: TRBD2
cdr3_length: 14

cdr3_aa: CASSEIPSARAGNQPQHF
cdr3_nt: TGTGCCAGCAGTGAAATACCTTCCGCCAGGGCTGGCAATCAGCCCCAGCATTTT
v_call: TRBV2
j_call: TRBJ1-5
clone_size: many
d_call: NA
cdr3_length: 18

cdr3_aa: CASSQEPPNGLIYGYTF
cdr3_nt: TGTGCCAGCAGCCAAGAACCCCCTAACGGTCTTATCTATGGCTACACCTTC
v_call: TRBV14
j_call: TRBJ1-2
clone_size: NA
d_call: NA
cdr3_length: 17

cdr3_aa: CASSLGGQGGQPQHF
cdr3_nt: TGTGCCAGCAGTTTAGGCGGACAGGGTGGTCAGCCCCAGCATTTT
v_call: TRBV12-3/TRBV12-4
j_call: TRBJ1-5
clone_size: many
d_call: TRBD1
cdr3_length: 15

cdr3_aa: CASSLQAGTNSYNEQFF
cdr3_nt: TGTGCCAGCAGCTTACAGGCCGGGACCAACTCCTACAATGAGCAGTTCTTC
v_call: TRBV7-6
j_call: TRBJ2-1
clone_size: few
d_call: NA
cdr3_length: 17

cdr3_aa: CASSLDPVNSPLHF
cdr3_nt: TGTGCCAGCAGCCTAGACCCGGTTAATTCACCCCTCCACTTT
v_call: TRBV11-2
j_call: TRBJ1-6
clone_size: NA
d_call: NA
cdr3_length: 14

cdr3_aa: CASSTRGTGREETQYF
cdr3_nt: TGTGCCAGCAGCACGCGGGGGACAGGGAGAGAAGAGACCCAGTACTTC
v_call: TRBV7-9
j_call: TRBJ2-5
clone_size: few
d_call: TRBD1
cdr3_length: 16

cdr3_aa: CASSPSREGWELFF
cdr3_nt: TGTGCCAGCTCACCAAGCCGAGAGGGATGGGAGCTGTTTTTT
v_call: TRBV18
j_call: TRBJ2-2
clone_size: NA
d_call: NA
cdr3_length: 14

cdr3_aa: CASSYRTSGRGNEQFF
cdr3_nt: TGTGCCAGCAGTTACCGGACTAGCGGGAGGGGCAATGAGCAGTTCTTC
v_call: TRBV6-6
j_call: TRBJ2-1
clone_size: NA
d_call: TRBD2
cdr3_length: 16

cdr3_aa: CSVGAGGEAFF
cdr3_nt: TGCAGCGTGGGGGCAGGTGGTGAAGCTTTCTTT
v_call: TRBV29-1
j_call: TRBJ1-1
clone_size: few
d_call: NA
cdr3_length: 11

cdr3_aa: CASSALSGLAGTDTQYF
cdr3_nt: TGTGCCAGCAGCGCGTTGAGTGGTCTAGCGGGCACAGATACGCAGTATTTT
v_call: TRBV7-6
j_call: TRBJ2-3
clone_size: few
d_call: TRBD2
cdr3_length: 17